Listed here are 20 T cell receptor beta chains from one sample, sequenced in a study of CD8 T cells in Susac syndrome. The authors reverse transcribed about 0.45 to 1 ug RNA with random hexamers. TCRdb independently ran MiXCR on the immunoSEQ multiplex PCR reads; one entry per CDR3 protein. The sample has about 190,000 distinct CDR3 sequences; approximately 95% are singletons. Sequencing was performed on CD8+ T cells from PBMCs. The receptor source for this set is a human donor with Susac syndrome.

The CDR3 DNA reads TGTGCCAGCAGCCAAGCAAGGGGGGGAAAACTGTTTTTT. Its protein is CASSQARGGKLFF. The chain recombines TRBV14 with TRBJ1-4; D is possibly TRBD1 (6 bases). This CDR3 is 13 amino acids long. From germline, CDR1 is SGHDN and CDR2 FVKESK. With 1 base removed from V and 10 bases from J, the gap between germline ends came to 10 bases.

The chain recombines TRBV20-1 with TRBJ2-3; unclear D gene. Deletions cut 5 bases from V and 0 bases from J, with 15 bases between. The CDR3 runs 15 residues. Germline values: CDR1 DFQATT, CDR2 SNEGSKA (reference sequence). The CDR3 spells CSAPRTPTSTDTQYF. The CDR3 DNA sequence: TGCAGTGCTCCCAGGACCCCCACTAGCACAGATACGCAGTATTTT.

This chain joins TRBV23-1 and TRBJ1-2, with a weak D call TRBD1 (5 bases). TRBV23-1 is treated as an ORF (open reading frame) with a function not yet certain. V lost 2 bases, J lost 4 bases, and 20 bases lay in between. The CDR3 extends over 17 amino acids. In nucleotides, the CDR3 is TGCGCCAGCAGTCAACCAGCGACTGGGGGGTCCATCTATGGCTACACCTTC. It is translated as CASSQPATGGSIYGYTF.

The chain couples TRBV3-1 to TRBJ2-5; possible D gene TRBD1, 7 bases. The CDR3 runs 12 residues. V was cut by 6 bases and J by 5 bases, with 10 bases left in between. The germline V gene encodes CDR1 LGHDT and CDR2 YNNKEL (reference sequence). Here the CDR3 DNA reads TGTGCCAGCAGTCAGGGGGGTGAGACCCAGTACTTC. This codes for CASSQGGETQYF.

This clonotype was detected only once. This chain links TRBV9 with TRBJ2-2, with D perhaps being TRBD1 or TRBD2 (5 bases each). Germline assignment: CDR1 SGDLS and CDR2 YYNGEE. With 0 bases removed from V and 5 bases from J, the gap between germline ends came to 17 bases. This CDR3 spans 17 amino acids. This CDR3 reads CASSVGGTVRRTGELFF. The CDR3 DNA reads TGTGCCAGCAGCGTAGGAGGGACGGTACGGAGGACCGGGGAGCTGTTTTTT.

V is TRBV27 and J is TRBJ1-1, with D unclear. The CDR3 is 16 residues long. V was shortened by 5 bases and J by 2 bases, with 18 bases between the two germline ends. Germline-derived CDR1 and CDR2 are MNHEY and SMNVEV (reference sequence). CDR3 nucleotides: TGTGCCAGCAGTCTGCAGGTGGGGATTTATAACACTGAAGCTTTCTTT. Residues: CASSLQVGIYNTEAFF.

The chain links TRBV14 to TRBJ1-5; D uncertain. Trimming left V 1 base short and J 3 bases short, with 10 bases between. The CDR3 contains 15 residues. Germline CDR1 reads SGHDN; CDR2 reads FVKESK. Written as DNA, the CDR3 is TGTGCCAGCAGCCAAGTCCATGGGCCCAATCAGCCCCAGCATTTT. Protein sequence: CASSQVHGPNQPQHF.

This sequence joins TRBV6-6 and TRBJ1-2; D is perhaps TRBD1 (6 bases). Germline V gene data show CDR1 as MNHNY and CDR2 as SVGAGI (reference sequence). Trimming cost V 4 bases and J 4 bases, with 13 bases left between them. The CDR3 sequence is 14 residues long. In nucleotides, the CDR3 is TGTGCCAGCAGTTCGTCAGACAGGAGCTATGGCTACACCTTC. It translates to CASSSSDRSYGYTF.

V gene TRBV30 combines with J gene TRBJ1-1; no firm D call. Trimming stripped 1 base from V and 0 bases from J, with 6 bases between. The CDR3 contains 13 residues. CDR1 and CDR2 (germline): GTSNPN, SVGIG (reference sequence). CDR3 region: CAWSAAVNTEAFF. As DNA, the CDR3 is TGTGCCTGGAGTGCGGCAGTGAACACTGAAGCTTTCTTT.

This sequence joins TRBV3-1 and TRBJ2-7, with 12 nucleotides matching TRBD2. Looked up from germline, CDR1 is LGHDT and CDR2 is YNNKEL (reference sequence). CDR3 size: 15 residues. J gave up 2 bases and V 4 bases, and 3 bases lay outside the gene matches. The CDR3 reads CASSRSSGRAYEQYF. The CDR3 coding sequence is TGTGCCAGCAGCCGCTCTAGCGGGAGGGCCTACGAGCAGTACTTC.

This clonotype has a single count. The V gene is TRBV9, the J gene TRBJ2-5, with D perhaps TRBD1 or TRBD2 (5 bases each). The germline gives CDR1 SGDLS, CDR2 YYNGEE. The germline V and J ends were trimmed by 0 bases and 2 bases, with 14 bases remaining between them. The CDR3 is 16 residues long. CDR3 region: CASSVGERDLQETQYF. Here the CDR3 DNA reads TGTGCCAGCAGCGTAGGTGAAAGGGACCTGCAAGAGACCCAGTACTTC. Full variable domain (missing parts from reference TRBV9 and TRBJ2-5): DSGVTQTPKHLITATGQRVTLRCSPRSGDLSVYWYQQSLDQGLQFLIQYYNGEERAKGNILERFSAQQFPDLHSELNLSSLELGDSALYFCASSVGERDLQETQYFGPGTRLLVL.

The CDR3 sequence is CSARPRLARDTQYF. CDR3 DNA sequence: TGCAGTGCTAGACCCCGGCTAGCTCGAGATACGCAGTATTTT. This sequence joins TRBV20-1 and TRBJ2-3; maybe TRBD2 (5 bases). This CDR3 spans 14 amino acids. The germline gives CDR1 DFQATT, CDR2 SNEGSKA (reference sequence). V was shortened by 2 bases and J by 5 bases, with 14 bases between the two germline ends.

This chain joins TRBV29-1 and TRBJ2-3, with D hard to call. The V end lost 6 bases, the J end lost 7 bases, and 17 bases lay between the germline ends. The CDR3 has 13 residues. Germline-derived CDR1 and CDR2 are SQVTM and ANQGSEA. The CDR3 protein is CSVQGPGWNTQYF. The CDR3 DNA reads as TGCAGCGTCCAAGGGCCAGGTTGGAATACGCAGTATTTT.

V gene TRBV5-6 combines with J gene TRBJ2-1; TRBD2 agrees at 13 bases. CDR1 and CDR2 from the germline V gene are SGHDT and YYEEEE. The CDR3 runs 15 residues. The V segment lost 4 bases and the J segment 5 bases; nucleotides outside the gene matches: 3. The CDR3 DNA sequence: TGTGCCAGCAGCCAGGGACTAGCGGGGAACAATGAGCAGTTCTTC. It specifies CASSQGLAGNNEQFF.

V is TRBV20-1 and J is TRBJ2-7; no clear D. The germline V and J ends were trimmed by 6 bases and 0 bases, with 12 bases remaining between them. This CDR3 has 13 residues. Germline-derived CDR1 and CDR2 are DFQATT and SNEGSKA (reference sequence). CDR3 DNA sequence: TGCAGTGCCGAAACCACAAACTCCTACGAGCAGTACTTC. Its protein is CSAETTNSYEQYF.

The V call is TRBV12-3 or TRBV12-4, the J call TRBJ2-7; no clear D. With 2 bases removed from V and 8 bases from J, the gap between germline ends came to 10 bases. This CDR3 has 12 residues. CDR3 sequence (DNA): TGTGCCAGCAGTTTAAGGGTCACTAAGCAGTACTTC. It codes for CASSLRVTKQYF.

The chain couples TRBV20-1 to TRBJ2-5, with 7 bases lining up with TRBD1. Germline V gene data show CDR1 as DFQATT and CDR2 as SNEGSKA (reference sequence). The J segment lost 3 bases and the V segment lost 1 base, leaving 8 bases of the junction unmatched. The CDR3 spans 15 residues. CDR3 residues: CSARGTGTAKETQYF. The DNA for the CDR3 is TGCAGTGCTAGAGGTACCGGGACAGCCAAAGAGACCCAGTACTTC.

The gene calls are TRBV5-4 and TRBJ2-1; 8 bases map to TRBD1. Germline V gene data show CDR1 as SGHNT and CDR2 as YYREEE (reference sequence). The junction had 9 bases not matched to a gene; V was cut back by 4 bases and J by 6 bases. The CDR3 is 15 residues long. The CDR3 here is CASSQDRGLSNEQFF. Here the CDR3 DNA reads TGTGCCAGCAGCCAAGACAGGGGCCTTAGCAATGAGCAGTTCTTC.

This chain connects TRBV27 to TRBJ1-5; tentatively, D is TRBD1 (6 bases). The germline V gene encodes CDR1 MNHEY and CDR2 SMNVEV (reference sequence). This CDR3 spans 15 amino acids. The ends were cut back, 2 bases at V and 4 bases at J, with 12 bases in the middle. The CDR3 loop is CASSLNRGLNQPQHF. The CDR3 nucleotides are TGTGCCAGCAGTTTAAATAGGGGGTTGAATCAGCCCCAGCATTTT.

This sequence joins TRBV6-2 or TRBV6-3 and TRBJ2-5; 13 bases map to TRBD2. V dropped 5 bases and J dropped 1; count of bases not matched to a gene: 7. Germline assignment: CDR1 MNHEY and CDR2 SVGEGT. The CDR3 has 17 amino acids. DNA of the CDR3: TGTGCCAGCAGTCCCGGACTAGCGGGGGTTATCCAAGAGACCCAGTACTTC. The encoded protein is CASSPGLAGVIQETQYF.